This T cell receptor beta chain was recorded in a study of CD8 T cells in Susac syndrome. Whole-study results and caveats: In its TCR sequencing and HLA analysis, the study acknowledged that the number of individuals was relatively small.

RNA, at about 0.45 to 1 ug, was reverse transcribed with random hexamers. Coverage of TCR beta CDR3 amplification by immunoSEQ multiplex PCR extended to 54 Vbeta and 13 Jbeta. TCRdb redid the calling of the immunoSEQ multiplex PCR reads with MiXCR, one entry per CDR3 protein. The sample comprises roughly 150,000 distinct CDR3 sequences, around 94% of which are singletons, and about 0.086% rests with the top ten. This clonotype appeared once. Its antigen is currently unknown. Mismatch with germline at one junction end may stem from a read error. This CDR3 has 18 residues. The germline V gene encodes CDR1 SGHRS and CDR2 YFSETQ.

This receptor was taken from a human donor with multiple sclerosis. V and J are TRBV5-1 and TRBJ2-6; D perhaps matches TRBD1 (6 bases). Sequenced sample: CD4+ T cells from PBMCs. CDR3 DNA sequence: TGCGCCAGCAGCTTCAGTGCCGGGACACCCTCTGGGGTCAACGTCCTGACTTTC. This translates into CASSFSAGTPSGVNVLTF.